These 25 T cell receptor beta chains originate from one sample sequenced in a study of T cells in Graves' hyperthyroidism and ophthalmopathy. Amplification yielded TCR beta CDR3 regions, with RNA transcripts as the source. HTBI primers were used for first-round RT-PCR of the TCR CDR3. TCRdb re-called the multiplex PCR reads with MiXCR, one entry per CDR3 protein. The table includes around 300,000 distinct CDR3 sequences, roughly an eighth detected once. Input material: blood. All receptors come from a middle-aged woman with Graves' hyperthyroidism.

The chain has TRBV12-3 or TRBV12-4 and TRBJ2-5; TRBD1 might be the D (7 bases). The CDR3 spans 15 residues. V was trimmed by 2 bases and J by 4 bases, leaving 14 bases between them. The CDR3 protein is CASSLRAGGGETQYF. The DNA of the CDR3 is TGTGCCAGCAGTTTACGGGCAGGGGGAGGAGAGACCCAGTACTTC.

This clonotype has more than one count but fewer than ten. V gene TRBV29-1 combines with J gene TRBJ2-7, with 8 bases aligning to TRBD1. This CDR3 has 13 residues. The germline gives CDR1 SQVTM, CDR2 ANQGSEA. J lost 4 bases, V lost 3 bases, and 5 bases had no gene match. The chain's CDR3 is CSVDRGLGYEQYF. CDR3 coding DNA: TGCAGCGTTGACAGGGGGCTGGGGTACGAGCAGTACTTC.

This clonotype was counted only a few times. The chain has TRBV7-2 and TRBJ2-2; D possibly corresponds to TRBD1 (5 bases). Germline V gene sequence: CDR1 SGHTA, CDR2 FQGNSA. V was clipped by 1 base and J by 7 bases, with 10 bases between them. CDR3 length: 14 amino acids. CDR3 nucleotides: TGTGCCAGCAGCTTAGTCAGGGCGAGCGGGGAGCTGTTTTTT. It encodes CASSLVRASGELFF.

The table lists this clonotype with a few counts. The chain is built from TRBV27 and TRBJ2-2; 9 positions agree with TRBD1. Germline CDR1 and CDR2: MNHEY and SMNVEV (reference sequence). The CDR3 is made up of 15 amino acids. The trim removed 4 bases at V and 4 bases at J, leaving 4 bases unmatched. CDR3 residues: CASSSGQGFTGELFF. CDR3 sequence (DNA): TGTGCCAGCAGTTCGGGACAGGGATTCACCGGGGAGCTGTTTTTT.

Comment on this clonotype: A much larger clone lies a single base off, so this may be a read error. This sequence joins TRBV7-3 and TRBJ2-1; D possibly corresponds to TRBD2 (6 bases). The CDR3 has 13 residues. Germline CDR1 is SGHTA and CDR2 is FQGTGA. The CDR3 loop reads CASGLPGENEQFF. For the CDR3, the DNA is TGTGCCAGCGGCTTACCGGGAGAAAATGAGCAGTTCTTC.

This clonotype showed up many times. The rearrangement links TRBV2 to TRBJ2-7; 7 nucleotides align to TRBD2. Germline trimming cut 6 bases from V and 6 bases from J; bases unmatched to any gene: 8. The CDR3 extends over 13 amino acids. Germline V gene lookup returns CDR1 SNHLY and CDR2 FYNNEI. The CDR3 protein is CASSDRLAGEQYF. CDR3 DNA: TGTGCCAGCAGCGACAGACTAGCAGGCGAGCAGTACTTC.

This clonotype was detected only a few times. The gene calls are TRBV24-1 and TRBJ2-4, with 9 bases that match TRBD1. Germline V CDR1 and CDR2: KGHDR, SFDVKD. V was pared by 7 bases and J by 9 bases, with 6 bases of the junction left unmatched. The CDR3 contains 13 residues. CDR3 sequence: CATSTGQGGIQYF. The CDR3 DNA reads TGTGCCACCAGCACGGGACAGGGAGGCATTCAGTACTTC.

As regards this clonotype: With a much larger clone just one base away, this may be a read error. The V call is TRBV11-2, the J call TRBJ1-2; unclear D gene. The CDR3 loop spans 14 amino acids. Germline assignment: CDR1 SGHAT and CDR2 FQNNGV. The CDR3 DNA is TGTGCCAGCAGCCTGGGCTGGAGGAGCTATGGCTGCACCTTC. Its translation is CASSLGWRSYGCTF.

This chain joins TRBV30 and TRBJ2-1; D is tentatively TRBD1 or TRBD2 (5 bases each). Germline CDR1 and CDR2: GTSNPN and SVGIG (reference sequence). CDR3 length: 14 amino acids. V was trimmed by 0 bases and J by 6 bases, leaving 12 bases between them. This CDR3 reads CAWSVPRDLNEQFF. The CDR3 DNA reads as TGTGCCTGGAGTGTACCGAGGGACCTCAATGAGCAGTTCTTC. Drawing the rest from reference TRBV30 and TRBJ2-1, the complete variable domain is SQTIHQWPATLVQPVGSPLSLECTVEGTSNPNLYWYRQAAGRGLQLLFYSVGIGQISSEVPQNLSASRPQDRQFILSSKKLLLSDSGFYLCAWSVPRDLNEQFFGPGTRLTVL.

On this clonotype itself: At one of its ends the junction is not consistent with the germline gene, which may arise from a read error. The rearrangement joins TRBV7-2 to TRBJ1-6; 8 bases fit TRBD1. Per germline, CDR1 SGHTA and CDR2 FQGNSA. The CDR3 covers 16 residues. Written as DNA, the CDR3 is TGTGCCAGCACCCCGGGGGGAGGACAGGGTAATTCACTCCTCCACTTT. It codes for CASTPGGGQGNSLLHF.

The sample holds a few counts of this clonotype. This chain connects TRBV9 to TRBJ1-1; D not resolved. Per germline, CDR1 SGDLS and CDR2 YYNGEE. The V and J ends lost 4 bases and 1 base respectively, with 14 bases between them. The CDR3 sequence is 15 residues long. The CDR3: CASSSQRAPNTEAFF. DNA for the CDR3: TGTGCCAGCAGCTCACAAAGGGCTCCGAACACTGAAGCTTTCTTT.

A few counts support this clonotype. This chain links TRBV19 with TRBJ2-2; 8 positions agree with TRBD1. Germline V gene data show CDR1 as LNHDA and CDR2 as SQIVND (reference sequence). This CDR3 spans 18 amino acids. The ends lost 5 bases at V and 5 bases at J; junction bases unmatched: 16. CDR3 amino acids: CASSWLVGTGGGTGELFF. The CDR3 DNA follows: TGTGCCAGTAGTTGGTTGGTCGGGACAGGAGGGGGAACCGGGGAGCTGTTTTTT.

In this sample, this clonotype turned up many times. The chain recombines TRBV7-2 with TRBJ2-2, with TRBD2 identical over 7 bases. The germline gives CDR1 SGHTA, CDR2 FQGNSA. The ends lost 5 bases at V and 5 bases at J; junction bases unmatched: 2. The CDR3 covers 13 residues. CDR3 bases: TGTGCCAGCAGCCGGACTAGAACCGGGGAGCTGTTTTTT. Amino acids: CASSRTRTGELFF. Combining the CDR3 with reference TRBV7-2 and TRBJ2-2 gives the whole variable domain GAGVSQSPSNKVTEKGKDVELRCDPISGHTALYWYRQSLGQGLEFLIYFQGNSAPDKSGLPSDRFSAERTGGSVSTLTIQRTQQEDSAVYLCASSRTRTGELFFGEGSRLTVL.

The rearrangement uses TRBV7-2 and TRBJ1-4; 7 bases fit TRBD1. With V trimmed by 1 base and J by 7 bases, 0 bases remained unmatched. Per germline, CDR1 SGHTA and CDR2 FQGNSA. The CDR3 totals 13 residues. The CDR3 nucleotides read TGTGCCAGCAGCTTAGACAGGGGTGAAAAACTGTTTTTT. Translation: CASSLDRGEKLFF.

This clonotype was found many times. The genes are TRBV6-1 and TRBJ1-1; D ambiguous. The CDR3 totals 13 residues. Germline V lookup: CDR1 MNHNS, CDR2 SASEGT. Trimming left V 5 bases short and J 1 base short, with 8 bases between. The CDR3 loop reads CASSPTWNTEAFF. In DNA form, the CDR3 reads TGTGCCAGCAGTCCTACGTGGAACACTGAAGCTTTCTTT.

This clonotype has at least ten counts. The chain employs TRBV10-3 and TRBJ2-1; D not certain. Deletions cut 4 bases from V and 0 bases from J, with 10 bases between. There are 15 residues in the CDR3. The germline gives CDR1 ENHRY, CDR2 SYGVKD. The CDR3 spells CAISGGSSSYNEQFF. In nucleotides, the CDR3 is TGTGCCATCAGTGGTGGGTCGAGCTCCTACAATGAGCAGTTCTTC.

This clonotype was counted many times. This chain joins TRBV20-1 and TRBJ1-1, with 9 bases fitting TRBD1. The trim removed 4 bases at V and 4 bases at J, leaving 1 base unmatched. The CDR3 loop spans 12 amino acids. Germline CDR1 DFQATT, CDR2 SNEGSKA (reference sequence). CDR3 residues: CSANRGPTEAFF. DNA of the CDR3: TGCAGTGCTAACAGGGGGCCCACTGAAGCTTTCTTT.

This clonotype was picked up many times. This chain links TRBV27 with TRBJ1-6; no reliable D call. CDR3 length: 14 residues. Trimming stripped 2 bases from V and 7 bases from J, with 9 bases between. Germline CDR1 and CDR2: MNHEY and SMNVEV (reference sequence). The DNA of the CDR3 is TGTGCCAGCAGTTTAGGCCAGAGAAATTCACCCCTCCACTTT. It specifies CASSLGQRNSPLHF.

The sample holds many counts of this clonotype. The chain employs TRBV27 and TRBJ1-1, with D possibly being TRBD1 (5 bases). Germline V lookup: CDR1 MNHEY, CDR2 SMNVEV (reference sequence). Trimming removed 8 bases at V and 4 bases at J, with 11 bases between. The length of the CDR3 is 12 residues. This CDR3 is CASRRGGTEAFF. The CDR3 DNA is TGTGCCAGCCGCCGGGGGGGCACTGAAGCTTTCTTT.

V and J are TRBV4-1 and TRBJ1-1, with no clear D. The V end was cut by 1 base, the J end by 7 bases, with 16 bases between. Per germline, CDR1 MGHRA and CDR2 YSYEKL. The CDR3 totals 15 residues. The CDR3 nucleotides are TGCGCCAGCAGCCAAGCTATGGGTGGCTCGAGTGAAGCTTTCTTT. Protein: CASSQAMGGSSEAFF.

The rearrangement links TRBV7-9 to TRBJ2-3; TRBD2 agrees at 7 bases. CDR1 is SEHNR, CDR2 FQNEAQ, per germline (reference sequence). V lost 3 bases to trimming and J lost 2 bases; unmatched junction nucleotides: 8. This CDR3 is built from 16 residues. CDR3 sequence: CASSFRGGSPTDTQYF. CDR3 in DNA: TGTGCCAGCAGCTTTAGGGGCGGGAGTCCCACAGATACGCAGTATTTT.

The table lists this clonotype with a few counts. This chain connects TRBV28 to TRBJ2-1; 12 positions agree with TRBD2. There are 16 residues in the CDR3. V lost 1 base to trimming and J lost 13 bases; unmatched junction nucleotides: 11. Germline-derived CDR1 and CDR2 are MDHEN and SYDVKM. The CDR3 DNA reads TGTGCCAGCAGTTTATCGGGCCGGGCTAGCGGGAGGGCCCAGTTCTTC. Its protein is CASSLSGRASGRAQFF.

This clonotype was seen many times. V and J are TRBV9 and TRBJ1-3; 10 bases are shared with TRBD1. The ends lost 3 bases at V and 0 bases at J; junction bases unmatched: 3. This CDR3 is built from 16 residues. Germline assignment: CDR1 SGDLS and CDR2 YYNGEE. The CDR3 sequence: CASSAGQGSSGNTIYF. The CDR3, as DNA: TGTGCCAGCAGCGCGGGACAGGGGTCCTCTGGAAACACCATATATTTT.

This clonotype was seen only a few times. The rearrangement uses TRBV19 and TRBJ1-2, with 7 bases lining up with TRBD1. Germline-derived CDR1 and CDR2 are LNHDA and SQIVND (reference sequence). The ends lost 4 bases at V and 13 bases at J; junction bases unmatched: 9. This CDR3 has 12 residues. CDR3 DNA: TGTGCCAGTAGTACCGGGACAGTGGGCCTCACCTTC. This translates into CASSTGTVGLTF.

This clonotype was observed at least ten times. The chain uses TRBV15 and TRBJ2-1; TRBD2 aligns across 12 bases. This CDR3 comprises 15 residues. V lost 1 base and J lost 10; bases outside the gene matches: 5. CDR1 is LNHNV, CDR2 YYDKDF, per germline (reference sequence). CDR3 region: CATSRASGRAREQFF. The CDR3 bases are TGTGCCACCAGCAGAGCTAGCGGGAGGGCCAGAGAGCAGTTCTTC.